This TCR beta chain was sequenced during a study of cytomegalovirus exposure and HLA in healthy donors. Germline V gene data show CDR1 as MNHEY and CDR2 as SMNVEV (reference sequence). The CDR3 is 18 amino acids. The V segment lost 5 bases and the J segment 6 bases; nucleotides outside the gene matches: 17. Study results and limitations: Across donors, most TCRs were seen rarely, yet some public ones were widespread. Cytomegalovirus-associated status was assigned to 164 TCR beta chains. A few CMV-associated chains proved CMV antigen-specific in vitro.

Comment on this clone: Its antigen is not identified.

The donors were members of the roughly 120-subject validation cohort (separate from the roughly 680-subject first cohort). TCRdb's copy holds only in-frame clones and misses some; the assay was immunoSEQ multiplex PCR. The sample carries 75,000 to 95,000 clones, 95% to 98% recorded once. The rearrangement uses TRBV27 and TRBJ2-3, with 10 bases lining up with TRBD2. This TCR was sampled from a man aged 18 to 30 in good health and CMV-seronegative. Sequenced input: PBMCs. Here the CDR3 DNA reads TGTGCCAGCAGTCCACGACCACTAGCGGGGCCGGTATCGGATACGCAGTATTTT. It yields the protein CASSPRPLAGPVSDTQYF.